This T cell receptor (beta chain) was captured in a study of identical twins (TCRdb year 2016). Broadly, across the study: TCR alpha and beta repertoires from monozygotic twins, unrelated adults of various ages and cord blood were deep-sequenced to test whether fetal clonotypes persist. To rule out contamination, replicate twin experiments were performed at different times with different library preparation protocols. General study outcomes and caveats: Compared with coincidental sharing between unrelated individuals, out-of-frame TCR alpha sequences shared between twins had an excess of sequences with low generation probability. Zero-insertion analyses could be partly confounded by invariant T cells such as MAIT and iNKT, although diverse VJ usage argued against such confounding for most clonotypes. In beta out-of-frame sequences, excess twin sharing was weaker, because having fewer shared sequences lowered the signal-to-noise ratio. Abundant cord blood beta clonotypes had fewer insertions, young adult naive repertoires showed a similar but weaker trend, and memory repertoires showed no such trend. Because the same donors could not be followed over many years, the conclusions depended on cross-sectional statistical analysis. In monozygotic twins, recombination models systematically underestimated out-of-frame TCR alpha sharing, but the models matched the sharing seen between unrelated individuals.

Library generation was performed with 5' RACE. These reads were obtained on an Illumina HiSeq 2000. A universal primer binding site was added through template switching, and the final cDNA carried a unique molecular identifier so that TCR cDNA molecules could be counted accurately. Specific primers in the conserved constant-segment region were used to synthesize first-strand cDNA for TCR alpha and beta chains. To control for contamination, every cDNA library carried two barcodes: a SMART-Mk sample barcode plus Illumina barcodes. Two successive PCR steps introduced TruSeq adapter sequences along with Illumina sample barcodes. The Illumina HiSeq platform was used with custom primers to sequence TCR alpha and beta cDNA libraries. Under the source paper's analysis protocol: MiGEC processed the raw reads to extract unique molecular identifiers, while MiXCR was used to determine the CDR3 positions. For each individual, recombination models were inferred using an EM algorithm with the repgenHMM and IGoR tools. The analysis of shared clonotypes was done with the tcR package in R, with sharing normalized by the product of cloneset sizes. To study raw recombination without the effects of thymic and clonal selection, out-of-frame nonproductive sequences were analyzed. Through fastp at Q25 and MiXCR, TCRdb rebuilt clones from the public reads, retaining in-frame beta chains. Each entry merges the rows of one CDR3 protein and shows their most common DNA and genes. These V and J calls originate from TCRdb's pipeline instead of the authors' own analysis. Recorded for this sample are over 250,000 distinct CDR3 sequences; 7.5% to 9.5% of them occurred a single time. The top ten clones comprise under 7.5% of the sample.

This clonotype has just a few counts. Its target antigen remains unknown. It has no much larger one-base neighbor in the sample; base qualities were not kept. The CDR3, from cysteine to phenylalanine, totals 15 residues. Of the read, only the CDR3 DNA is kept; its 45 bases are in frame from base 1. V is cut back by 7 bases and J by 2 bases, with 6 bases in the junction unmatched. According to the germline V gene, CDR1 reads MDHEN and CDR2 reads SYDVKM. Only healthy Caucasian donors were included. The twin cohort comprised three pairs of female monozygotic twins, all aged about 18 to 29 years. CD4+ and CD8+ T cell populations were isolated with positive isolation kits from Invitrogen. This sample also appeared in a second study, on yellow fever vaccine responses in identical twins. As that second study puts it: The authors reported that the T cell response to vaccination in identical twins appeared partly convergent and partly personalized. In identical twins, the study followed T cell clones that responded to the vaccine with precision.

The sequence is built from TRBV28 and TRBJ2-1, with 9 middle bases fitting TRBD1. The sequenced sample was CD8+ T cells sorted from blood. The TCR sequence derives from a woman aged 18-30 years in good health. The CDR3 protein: CASTPGTGPYNEQFF. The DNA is TGTGCCAGCACCCCCGGGACAGGGCCCTACAATGAGCAGTTCTTC.